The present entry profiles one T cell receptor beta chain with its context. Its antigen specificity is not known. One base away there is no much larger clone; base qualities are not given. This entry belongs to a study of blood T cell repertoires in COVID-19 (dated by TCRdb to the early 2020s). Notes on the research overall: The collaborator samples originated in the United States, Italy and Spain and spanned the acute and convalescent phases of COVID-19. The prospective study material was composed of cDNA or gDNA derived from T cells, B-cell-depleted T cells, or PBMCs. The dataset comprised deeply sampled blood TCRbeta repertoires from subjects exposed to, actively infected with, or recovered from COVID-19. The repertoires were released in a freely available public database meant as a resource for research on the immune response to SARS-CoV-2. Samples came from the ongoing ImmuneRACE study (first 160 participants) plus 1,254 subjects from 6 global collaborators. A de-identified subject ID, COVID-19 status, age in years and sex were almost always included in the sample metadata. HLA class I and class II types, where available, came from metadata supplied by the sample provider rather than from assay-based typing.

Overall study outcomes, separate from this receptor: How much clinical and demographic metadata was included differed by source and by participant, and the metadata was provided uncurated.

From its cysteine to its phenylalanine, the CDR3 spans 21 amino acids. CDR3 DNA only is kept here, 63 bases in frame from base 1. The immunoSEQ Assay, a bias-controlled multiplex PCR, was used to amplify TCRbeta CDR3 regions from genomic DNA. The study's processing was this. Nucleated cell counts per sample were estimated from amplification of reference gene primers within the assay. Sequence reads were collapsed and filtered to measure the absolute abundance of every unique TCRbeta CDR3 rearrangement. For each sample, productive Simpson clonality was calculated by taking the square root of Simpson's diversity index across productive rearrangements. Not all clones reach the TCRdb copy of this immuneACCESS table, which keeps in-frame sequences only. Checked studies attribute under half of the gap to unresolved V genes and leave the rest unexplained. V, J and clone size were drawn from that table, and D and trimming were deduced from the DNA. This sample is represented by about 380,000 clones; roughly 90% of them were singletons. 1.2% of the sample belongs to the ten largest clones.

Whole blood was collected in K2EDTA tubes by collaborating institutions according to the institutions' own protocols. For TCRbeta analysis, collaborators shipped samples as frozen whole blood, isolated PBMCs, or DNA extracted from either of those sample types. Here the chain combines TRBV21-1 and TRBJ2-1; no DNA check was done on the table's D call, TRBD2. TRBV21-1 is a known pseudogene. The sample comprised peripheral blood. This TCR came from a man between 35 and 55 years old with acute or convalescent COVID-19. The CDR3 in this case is CASSKEGGTSGRTSSYNEQFF. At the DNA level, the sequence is TGTGCCAGCAGCAAAGAAGGAGGGACTAGCGGGAGGACCAGCTCCTACAATGAGCAGTTCTTC.